This T cell receptor (beta chain) comes out of a study of metastatic and nonmetastatic thyroid tumors. Overall study: Blood and tumor or nodule tissue repertoires from malignant and benign thyroid patients were compared.

General study findings and limits: Patients with malignant thyroid tumors reportedly had significantly higher TCR beta diversity than those with benign nodules, in blood and tumor.

CDR3 size: 16 residues. Germline lookup yields CDR1 MNHEY and CDR2 SMNVEV (reference sequence). The J segment lost 7 bases and the V segment lost 4 bases, leaving 6 bases of the junction unmatched. Not a single patient had been given any form of treatment at any point before undergoing thyroid surgery. Note on this clone: Its antigen remains unidentified.

In the original analysis: Variation in CDR3 across clinicopathological groups served as the basis for constructing a distant-metastasis classifier in papillary thyroid cancer. TCRdb re-processed the PCR reads through MiXCR. These V and J calls originate from TCRdb's pipeline instead of the authors' own analysis. The sample comprises tens of thousands of clones, about a fifth of which are singletons, and 25% to 30% rests with the top ten. This chain uses TRBV27 with TRBJ2-1; 14 bases line up with TRBD2. The TCR sequence derives from a female donor with papillary thyroid cancer or a benign thyroid nodule (not recorded which). Some clones in this sample may be carry-over from other donors' samples. The sample was blood. CDR3 DNA: TGTGCCAGCAGTTATAGGACTAGCGGGGGGAGAAATGAGCAGTTCTTC. It codes for CASSYRTSGGRNEQFF.